This record concerns one T cell receptor (beta chain) sequence. These data come from a study of cytomegalovirus exposure and HLA in healthy donors. The data were produced by immunoSEQ multiplex PCR, yet TCRdb's version contains in-frame clones alone and is incomplete. Of tens of thousands of clones in the sample, 93% were seen once. The TCR comes from a woman between 25 and 40 years old in good health and CMV-seronegative. What was sequenced was PBMCs.

CDR3 region: CASSLAGTPSYEQYF. CDR3 nucleotide sequence: TGTGCCAGCAGCTTAGCCGGGACACCTTCCTACGAGCAGTACTTC. V usage is TRBV7-9 and J usage is TRBJ2-7; possibly TRBD1 for D (6 bases). CDR3 length: 15 residues. Trimming removed 0 bases at V and 1 base at J, with 10 bases between. CDR1 is SEHNR and CDR2 is FQNEAQ in the germline V gene (reference sequence).